Each of the 2 T cell receptor beta chains below was sequenced from the same sample in a study of Tregs in tolerant kidney transplant recipients. The nonmyeloablative bone marrow transplants came from related graft donors, with transient mixed chimerism. Here immunoSEQ multiplex PCR was the method, and the copy in TCRdb shows in-frame clones only, minus some. Altogether around 50,000 clones are present, roughly nine tenths being singletons, with the ten largest covering nearly 15%. The sample in question was CD8+ T cells from blood (PBMCs), obtained 24 months after the transplant. The receptors stem from a human patient who received a combined kidney and bone marrow transplant. A share of the T cells may be of graft donor origin.

J is TRBJ2-1 and V is TRBV7-9; the match to TRBD1 covers 7 bases. V was clipped by 5 bases and J by 6 bases; unmatched bases: 4. This CDR3 has 13 residues. Germline loops: CDR1 SEHNR, CDR2 FQNEAQ (reference sequence). The CDR3 sequence is CASSIDRANEQFF. The CDR3 DNA follows: TGTGCCAGCAGCATCGACAGGGCCAATGAGCAGTTCTTC.

The J gene is TRBJ2-5, the V gene TRBV7-9; D possibly corresponds to TRBD2 (6 bases). V was shortened by 5 bases and J by 3 bases, with 13 bases between the two germline ends. Germline V CDR1 and CDR2: SEHNR, FQNEAQ (reference sequence). The CDR3 loop spans 14 amino acids. The CDR3 is CASSLRGGEETQYF. CDR3 sequence (DNA): TGTGCCAGCAGCCTAAGAGGAGGGGAAGAGACCCAGTACTTC.